These 15 T cell receptor beta chains share one sample of origin, sequenced in a study of esophageal squamous cell carcinoma under preoperative chemotherapy. Documented time point: after preoperative PTX-NDP chemotherapy. TCRdb re-called the PCR reads with MiXCR, one entry per CDR3 protein. The sample shows around 30,000 distinct CDR3 sequences, around 50% of them seen only once. The sample was acquired from a patient given preoperative chemotherapy. The receptors originated from a human donor with esophageal squamous cell carcinoma. The donor label of this sample is uncertain.

This clonotype showed up just a few times. The chain is built from TRBV5-6 and TRBJ2-1; no firm D call. The assigned J gene may be wrong: the sequence end matches TRBJ2-7 better. Germline V gene sequence: CDR1 SGHDT, CDR2 YYEEEE. This CDR3 comprises 13 residues. The CDR3 nucleotides read TGTGCCAGCAGCTTCTCCAGCTCCTACGAGCAGTACTTC. Protein: CASSFSSSYEQYF.

By its share, this clonotype is medium-sized. The V and J genes are TRBV7-8 and TRBJ2-6; D is unresolved. V was pared by 6 bases and J by 0 bases, with 3 bases between. Germline V gene lookup returns CDR1 SGHVS and CDR2 FQNEAQ. The CDR3 has 13 residues. The CDR3 spells CASRPSGANVLTF. DNA for the CDR3: TGTGCCAGCAGGCCCTCTGGGGCCAACGTCCTGACTTTC.

This clonotype has a handful of counts. The chain recombines TRBV12-3 or TRBV12-4 with TRBJ2-1, with D tentatively TRBD2 (5 bases). The DNA end is more similar to TRBJ2-7, so the J call may be wrong. The CDR3 length is 12 residues. The CDR3 loop is CASSSEGLEQYF. The CDR3 DNA sequence: TGTGCCAGCAGTTCCGAGGGTCTCGAGCAGTACTTC.

This clonotype is classed as medium-sized. The chain joins TRBV7-3 to TRBJ2-5, with D hard to call. The germline CDR1 and CDR2 sequences are SGHTA and FQGTGA. Deletions cut 2 bases from V and 11 bases from J, with 12 bases between. CDR3 length: 12 residues. CDR3 DNA: TGTGCCAGCAGCTTAGGTGGAGCCCCGCAGTACTTC. It encodes CASSLGGAPQYF. Complete variable domain (other parts from reference TRBV7-3 and TRBJ2-5): GAGVSQTPSNKVTEKGKYVELRCDPISGHTALYWYRQSLGQGPEFLIYFQGTGAADDSGLPNDRFFAVRPEGSVSTLKIQRTERGDSAVYLCASSLGGAPQYFGPGTRLLVL.

As concerns this clonotype: It may be a read error: a sequence one base away is much more abundant. This chain links TRBV6-1 with TRBJ2-1; 9 bases agree with TRBD2. V was clipped by 6 bases and J by 10 bases; unmatched bases: 16. The CDR3 totals 16 residues. Germline CDR1 MNHNS, CDR2 SASEGT. CDR3 in DNA: TGTGCCAGCAGCCTTGGGGGTAGCGGGGGCCTCTACGAGCAGTTCTTC. This gives the protein CASSLGGSGGLYEQFF.

This clonotype has a count of ten or more. V usage is TRBV6-1 and J usage is TRBJ2-1; D not resolved. Germline V gene lookup returns CDR1 MNHNS and CDR2 SASEGT. The CDR3 extends over 14 amino acids. The V gene lost 10 bases and the J gene lost 2 bases, with 15 bases spanning the gap. CDR3 coding DNA: TGTGCCAACTCAAGGGCTAAGGCCTACAATGAGCAGTTCTTC. Translating gives CANSRAKAYNEQFF.

This clonotype came up once. The V call is TRBV11-2, the J call TRBJ2-1; D unclear. The J call is in doubt because the DNA end fits TRBJ2-7 better. The germline V gene encodes CDR1 SGHAT and CDR2 FQNNGV. The CDR3 sequence is 13 residues long. In DNA, the CDR3 is TGTGCCAGCAGGGCTGTGCGATCAAATGCGCAGTACTTC. It is translated as CASRAVRSNAQYF.

V and J are TRBV7-8 and TRBJ2-2, with a tentative D call TRBD2 (6 bases). Gene TRBJ2-3 matches the end of the DNA better, so the J call may be wrong. CDR1 is SGHVS and CDR2 is FQNEAQ in the germline V gene. This CDR3 contains 13 residues. CDR3 nucleotides: TGTGCCAGCCACGCGGGAAGCACAGAGGAGCAGTATTTT. Translating gives CASHAGSTEEQYF.

This chain uses TRBV12-3 or TRBV12-4 with TRBJ2-3; D gene uncertain. The better agreement between TRBJ2-7 and the DNA end casts doubt on the J call. This CDR3 region has 16 residues. CDR3 DNA: TGTGCCAGCAGCACGACTGGCCTGAGCGCCACAAATACGCAGTACTTC. Amino acids: CASSTTGLSATNTQYF.

The chain is built from TRBV3-1 and TRBJ2-1; D is possibly TRBD1 (5 bases). The V gene's germline CDR1 is LGHDT and CDR2 YNNKEL (reference sequence). With 0 bases removed from V and 1 base from J, the gap between germline ends came to 16 bases. The CDR3 is made up of 18 amino acids. Written as DNA, the CDR3 is TGTGCCAGCAGCCAAGAGGGCCAGACAGCCACGTCCTACAATGAGCAGTTCTTC. It encodes CASSQEGQTATSYNEQFF.

Worth noting for this clonotype: The conserved closing phenylalanine or tryptophan is absent in this CDR3, likely reflecting a read error. The DNA is left out, because the CDR3 cannot be placed on it with certainty; the CDR3 is given as TCRdb lists it. J is TRBJ2-5 and V is TRBV7-2; the table's D call, TRBD2, has no DNA check behind it. The germline V gene has CDR1 SGHTA and CDR2 FQGNSA. The CDR3 is 16 amino acids long, termini counted. This chain's CDR3 is CASSSGRGVPPETQHS.

The rearrangement uses TRBV5-4 and TRBJ2-7; 12 bases agree with TRBD2. The germline gives CDR1 SGHNT, CDR2 YYREEE (reference sequence). V lost 4 bases, J lost 3 bases, and 8 bases stayed unmatched. This CDR3 is 16 amino acids long. CDR3 in DNA: TGTGCCAGCAGCCCCCGTGGGACTAGCGGGTACTACGAGCAGTACTTC. This translates into CASSPRGTSGYYEQYF.

In its sample, this clonotype was seen a few times. The chain recombines TRBV7-2 with TRBJ2-5; D tentatively reads TRBD1 or TRBD2 (5 bases each). Near its end, the DNA agrees better with TRBJ2-7, so the J call may be wrong. The CDR3 consists of 14 residues. Germline loops: CDR1 SGHTA, CDR2 FQGNSA. CDR3 residues: CASSSGTGSYEQYF. The CDR3 nucleotides are TGTGCCAGCAGCTCCGGGACGGGATCCTACGAGCAGTACTTC.

The J gene is TRBJ2-5, the V gene TRBV4-1; D gene ambiguous. Germline-derived CDR1 and CDR2 are MGHRA and YSYEKL. The CDR3 consists of 13 residues. The V and J ends lost 1 base and 4 bases respectively, with 7 bases between them. DNA of the CDR3: TGCGCCAGCAGCCAAGTCAGTGGAGAGACCCAGTACTTC. This translates into CASSQVSGETQYF.

With respect to this clonotype: Given the absence of the conserved phenylalanine or tryptophan at the CDR3 end, a read error is likely. No DNA is shown, since the ends of the CDR3 on it are uncertain; the CDR3 is the one TCRdb lists. The chain carries TRBV7-2 and TRBJ2-5; TRBD2 is the table's D call, not checked against the DNA. Germline CDR1 and CDR2: SGHTA and FQGNSA. From its first to its last residue, the CDR3 has 16 amino acids. Here the CDR3 reads CASSSGRGAPRATRLL.